The present T cell receptor beta chain was sequenced within a study of CD8 T cells in Susac syndrome. After extraction with the RNeasy kit, about 0.45 to 1 ug of the RNA was reverse transcribed using random hexamers. TCRdb independently ran MiXCR on the immunoSEQ multiplex PCR reads; one entry per CDR3 protein. The profile covers tens of thousands of distinct CDR3 sequences, with 93% appearing a single time and around 0.15% taken by the ten largest. The J segment lost 2 bases and the V segment lost 6 bases, leaving 7 bases of the junction unmatched. There are 14 residues in the CDR3. Sequenced input: CD4+ T cells from PBMCs. The V and J genes are TRBV12-3 or TRBV12-4 and TRBJ2-7; 7 bases map to TRBD1. The TCR originated in a human donor with Susac syndrome. CDR3 sequence reads: CASSRRQGPYEQYF. The CDR3 coding sequence is TGTGCCAGCAGCCGCAGACAGGGCCCCTACGAGCAGTACTTC.